The clone carrying this T cell receptor (beta chain) was counted a few times. The sample belongs to a study of blood T cell repertoires in COVID-19. This CDR3 is 16 amino acids long. CDR1 and CDR2 (germline): MNHEY, SMNVEV (reference sequence). Trimming pared 6 bases from V and 3 bases from J, leaving 15 bases between. Measured with immunoSEQ multiplex PCR; TCRdb has only the in-frame clones, and not every one. The profile shows 200,000 to 250,000 clones, around 90% of them singletons. The sequenced sample consisted of peripheral blood. The sequence derives from a man under 40 with acute or convalescent COVID-19. The V gene is TRBV27, the J gene TRBJ1-6; no definite D call. Here the CDR3 reads CASRTPLADYNSPLHF. In DNA, the CDR3 is TGTGCCAGCAGGACTCCCTTGGCCGACTATAATTCACCCCTCCACTTT.